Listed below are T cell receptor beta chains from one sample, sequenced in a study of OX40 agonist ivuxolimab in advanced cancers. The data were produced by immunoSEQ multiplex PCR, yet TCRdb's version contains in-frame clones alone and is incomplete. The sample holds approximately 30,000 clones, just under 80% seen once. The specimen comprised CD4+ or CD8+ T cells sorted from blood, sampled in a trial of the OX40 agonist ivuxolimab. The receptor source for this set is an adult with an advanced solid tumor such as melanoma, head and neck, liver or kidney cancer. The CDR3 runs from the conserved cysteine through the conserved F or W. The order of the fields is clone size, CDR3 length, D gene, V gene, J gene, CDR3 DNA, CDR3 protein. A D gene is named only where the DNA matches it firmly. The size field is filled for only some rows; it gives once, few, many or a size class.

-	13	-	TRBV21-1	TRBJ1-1	TGTGCCAGCAGCATGAGCGGGAACACTGAAGCTTTCTTT	CASSMSGNTEAFF
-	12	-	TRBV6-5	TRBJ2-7	TGTGCCAGCAGTGGGAAGTCCTACGAGCAGTACTTC	CASSGKSYEQYF
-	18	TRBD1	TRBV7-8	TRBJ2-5	TGTGCCAGCAGCTCCCCCGGACAGGCCCTATCGTTTCAAGAGACCCAGTACTTC	CASSSPGQALSFQETQYF
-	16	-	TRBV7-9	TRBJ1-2	TGTGCCAGCAGCTTTATCGTTTTAGGTGCTAACTATGGCTACACCTTC	CASSFIVLGANYGYTF
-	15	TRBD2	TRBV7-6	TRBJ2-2	TGTGCCAGCGGGGCTAGCGGGGGAGGTACCGGGGAGCTGTTTTTT	CASGASGGGTGELFF
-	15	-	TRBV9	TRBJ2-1	TGTGCCAGCAGCCCTGGGGGGCGTTCCTACAATGAGCAGTTCTTC	CASSPGGRSYNEQFF
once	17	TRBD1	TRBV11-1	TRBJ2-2	TGTGCCAGCAGTGGCGAAAACAGGGGGGCGAGCACCGGGGAGCTGTTTTTT	CASSGENRGASTGELFF
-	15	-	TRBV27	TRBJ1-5	TGTGCCAGCAGTTCCCTCGAAGGGCTCGGTCAGCCCCAGCATTTT	CASSSLEGLGQPQHF
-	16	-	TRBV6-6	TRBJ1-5	TGTGCCAGCAGTATCCTTTGGGGCAGTGAGGATCAGCCCCAGCATTTT	CASSILWGSEDQPQHF
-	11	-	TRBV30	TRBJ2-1	TGTGCCTGGGGAGTAGGGGATGAGCAGTTCTTC	CAWGVGDEQFF
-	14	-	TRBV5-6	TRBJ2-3	TGTGCCAGCAGCTTTTGGTTCAGCACAGATACGCAGTATTTT	CASSFWFSTDTQYF
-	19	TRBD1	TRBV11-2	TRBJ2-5	TGTGCCAGCAGCGCCCGGGACAGGCCACGACCACGGGGGATGGAGACCCAGTACTTC	CASSARDRPRPRGMETQYF
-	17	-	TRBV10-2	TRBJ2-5	TGCGCCAGCAGTGCCCCCGACCCCCGGGATATTCGAGAGACCCAGTACTTC	CASSAPDPRDIRETQYF
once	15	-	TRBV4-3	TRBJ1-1	TGCGCCAGCAGCCAAGATTACGCCATGAACACTGAAGCTTTCTTT	CASSQDYAMNTEAFF
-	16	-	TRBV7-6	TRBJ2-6	TGTGCCAGCAGCTTAGCCGCTGCGGATCGGGCCAACGTCCTGACTTTC	CASSLAAADRANVLTF
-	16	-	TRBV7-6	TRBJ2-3	TGTGCCAGCAGCTTAACATTTAGGGGGAGCACAGATACGCAGTATTTT	CASSLTFRGSTDTQYF
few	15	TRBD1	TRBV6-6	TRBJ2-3	TGTGCCAGCAGTTACCCGGGACAGGGCACAGATACGCAGTATTTT	CASSYPGQGTDTQYF
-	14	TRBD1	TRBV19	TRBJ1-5	TGTGCCAGTAGTAAGGGACAGCTCAATCAGCCCCAGCATTTT	CASSKGQLNQPQHF
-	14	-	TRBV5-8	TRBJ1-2	TGTGCCAGCAGCTTGGACAGGGCTTCCTATGGCTACACCTTC	CASSLDRASYGYTF
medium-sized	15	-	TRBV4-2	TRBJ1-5	TGTGCCAGCAGCCAAGAATCAGGGAGGGGTCAGCCCCAGCATTTT	CASSQESGRGQPQHF
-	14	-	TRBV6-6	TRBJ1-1	TGTGCCAGCAGTTACCTGGGGGCAGGCACTGAAGCTTTCTTT	CASSYLGAGTEAFF
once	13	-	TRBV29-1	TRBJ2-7	TGCAGCGTGAACAGTGGTTCCTCCTACGAGCAGTACTTC	CSVNSGSSYEQYF
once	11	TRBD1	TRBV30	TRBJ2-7	TGTGCCTGGCAGGGGGCGCGGGAGCAGTACTTC	CAWQGAREQYF